This T cell receptor beta chain was obtained from a study of T cells after yellow fever vaccination. Study summary: SMART-Seq v4 Ultra Low Input served to prepare low-cell-number fractions.

The CDR3 spans 15 residues. The germline V gene encodes CDR1 SGHRS and CDR2 YFSETQ. V was pared by 6 bases and J by 0 bases, with 8 bases of the junction left unmatched. Overall study findings and caveats: Post-booster repertoires contained most primary-vaccination clones again (roughly 97% CD4, about 90% CD8).

With regard to this clonotype: What it binds is not known.

TCRdb redid the calling of the 5' RACE reads with MiXCR, one entry per CDR3 protein. Here the sample spans some 350,000 distinct CDR3 sequences, about 4% being singletons. The sequences come from PBMCs, collected 5 days after the yellow fever booster vaccination. This sequence joins TRBV5-1 and TRBJ1-1, with TRBD1 matching 7 bases. This receptor was obtained from a man aged 18 to 29 who received the YFV17D yellow fever vaccine. In DNA form, the CDR3 reads TGCGCCAGCATCCCGGGACAGTCTATGAACACTGAAGCTTTCTTT. Its translation is CASIPGQSMNTEAFF.